A single sample is the source of the 15 T cell receptor beta chains below, sequenced in a study of cytomegalovirus exposure and HLA in healthy donors. The PCR ran on 60 Vbeta and 13 Jbeta primers. Data came from immunoSEQ multiplex PCR; TCRdb stores just in-frame clones and leaves some out. The data contain 90,000 to 150,000 clones, about 9.4% of them singletons. The sequenced material came from PBMCs. These receptors all come from a woman aged 40 to 50 in good health and CMV-seropositive.

Only a few counts were recorded for this clone. The chain couples TRBV5-1 to TRBJ1-4; the D is unclear. Deletions cut 1 base from V and 5 bases from J, with 12 bases between. Germline CDR1 reads SGHRS; CDR2 reads YFSETQ. The CDR3 has 15 amino acids. In DNA form, the CDR3 reads TGCGCCAGCAGCTTGTTAGGCGGTGGAAATGAAAAACTGTTTTTT. Its translation is CASSLLGGGNEKLFF.

This clone was observed a handful of times. The chain recombines TRBV19 with TRBJ1-5, with TRBD1 matching over 9 bases. The CDR3 is made up of 16 amino acids. Trimming removed 3 bases from V and 9 bases from J; junction bases left unmatched: 12. Germline values: CDR1 LNHDA, CDR2 SQIVND (reference sequence). The CDR3 protein is CASSMGTGRHHGPQHF. DNA for the CDR3: TGTGCCAGTAGTATGGGGACAGGGAGACACCATGGGCCCCAGCATTTT.

This clone was found a few times. The chain joins TRBV13 to TRBJ2-2; 9 nucleotides agree with TRBD1. Germline V gives CDR1 PRHDT, CDR2 FYEKMQ (reference sequence). The ends lost 5 bases at V and 2 bases at J; junction bases unmatched: 6. This CDR3 comprises 16 residues. The CDR3 bases are TGTGCCAGCAGCGCCCCGGGACAGGGCAACACCGGGGAGCTGTTTTTT. This encodes CASSAPGQGNTGELFF.

This clone was observed a few times. The gene calls are TRBV9 and TRBJ2-1; a weak D match, TRBD2 (7 bases). The CDR3 has 17 amino acids. The germline V and J ends were trimmed by 0 bases and 6 bases, with 19 bases remaining between them. From germline, CDR1 is SGDLS and CDR2 YYNGEE. CDR3 DNA sequence: TGTGCCAGCAGCGTAGGGACCCGCGGGGGCCTCGCCAATGAGCAGTTCTTC. Its protein product is CASSVGTRGGLANEQFF.

This clone turned up a few times. V is TRBV18 and J is TRBJ2-1; D is undetermined. The germline V gene has CDR1 KGHSH and CDR2 LQKENI. V lost 0 bases and J 4 bases, leaving 10 bases between the germline ends. The CDR3 spans 15 residues. The CDR3 DNA is TGTGCCAGCTCACCACCGCTGACGGAGTACAATGAGCAGTTCTTC. Its protein product is CASSPPLTEYNEQFF.

In its sample, this clone was seen a few times. The chain links TRBV28 to TRBJ2-7; TRBD1 agrees at 11 bases. With V trimmed by 4 bases and J by 9 bases, 2 bases remained unmatched. The CDR3 sequence is 12 residues long. Germline values: CDR1 MDHEN, CDR2 SYDVKM. In DNA form, the CDR3 reads TGTGCCAGCAGTTCGGGACAGGGGGGGCAGTACTTC. It codes for CASSSGQGGQYF.

This rearrangement joins TRBV28 to TRBJ1-1; D is ambiguous. V lost 3 bases and J 5 bases, leaving 7 bases between the germline ends. Germline loops: CDR1 MDHEN, CDR2 SYDVKM. The CDR3 spans 12 residues. The CDR3 nucleotides are TGTGCCAGCAGTTTTAGTCGGACTGAAGCTTTCTTT. Translating gives CASSFSRTEAFF.

This chain links TRBV7-8 with TRBJ1-5; 7 bases agree with TRBD1. J gave up 4 bases and V 4 bases, and 10 bases lay outside the gene matches. Germline CDR1 reads SGHVS; CDR2 reads FQNEAQ. This CDR3 has 16 amino acids. The CDR3 DNA reads as TGTGCCAGCAGCTCCTCAGCCGGGACAGCTAATCAGCCCCAGCATTTT. This encodes CASSSSAGTANQPQHF.

This clone qualifies as medium-sized. V and J are TRBV5-1 and TRBJ2-1; unclear D gene. CDR1 is SGHRS and CDR2 is YFSETQ in the germline V gene. Between the trimmed V and J ends, which lost 4 bases and 7 bases, there was a span of 6 bases. The CDR3 sequence is 11 residues long. The CDR3 reads CASSGENEQFF. CDR3 DNA: TGCGCCAGCAGCGGTGAGAATGAGCAGTTCTTC.

V gene TRBV10-3 combines with J gene TRBJ1-1; 10 bases are a match to TRBD1. With 6 bases clipped from V and 3 bases from J, the junction kept 4 bases outside the gene matches. This CDR3 comprises 14 residues. Germline lookup yields CDR1 ENHRY and CDR2 SYGVKD. CDR3: CAIRAGQGYTEAFF. CDR3 DNA sequence: TGTGCCATCAGGGCGGGACAGGGGTACACTGAAGCTTTCTTT.

This clone was counted only a few times. The rearrangement links TRBV2 to TRBJ2-7; TRBD2 matches 14 bases. The length of the CDR3 is 17 residues. Per the germline V gene, CDR1 is SNHLY and CDR2 is FYNNEI. The V segment lost 5 bases and the J segment 1 base; nucleotides outside the gene matches: 7. The CDR3 protein is CASSPRTSGGPSYEQYF. The CDR3 DNA reads as TGTGCCAGCAGTCCCCGGACTAGCGGGGGGCCATCCTACGAGCAGTACTTC.

The V call is TRBV5-1, the J call TRBJ2-2; D remains unclear. From germline, CDR1 is SGHRS and CDR2 YFSETQ. V shed 2 bases and J shed 3 bases, with 14 bases lying between them. The CDR3 is 16 residues long. The CDR3 DNA reads TGCGCCAGCAGCTTTCCCCGCGCCCGGGACACCGGGGAGCTGTTTTTT. This sequence encodes CASSFPRARDTGELFF.

The chain links TRBV12-5 to TRBJ1-2; no reliable D call. V lost 8 bases to trimming and J lost 2 bases, with 9 bases between them. Germline V gene data show CDR1 as LGHNT and CDR2 as FRNRAP. The CDR3 runs 12 residues. For the CDR3, the DNA is TGTGCTAGTTCGCAGGCGAACTATGGCTACACCTTC. Translation: CASSQANYGYTF.

This chain links TRBV6-5 with TRBJ1-1; no clear D. Germline assignment: CDR1 MNHEY and CDR2 SVGAGI. V gave up 8 bases and J gave up 0 bases, with 10 bases separating them. The CDR3 extends over 13 amino acids. CDR3: CASGSDMNTEAFF. The CDR3 DNA sequence: TGTGCCAGCGGTTCAGATATGAACACTGAAGCTTTCTTT.

This clone came up a few times. The chain combines TRBV19 with TRBJ1-5, with TRBD1 identical over 9 bases. There are 15 residues in the CDR3. Germline V CDR1 and CDR2: LNHDA, SQIVND (reference sequence). After removal of 7 bases from V and 1 base from J, the junction contained 5 bases not matched to a gene. The CDR3 DNA follows: TGTGCCAGTATTACAGGGGGCGAGAGCAATCAGCCCCAGCATTTT. This codes for CASITGGESNQPQHF.